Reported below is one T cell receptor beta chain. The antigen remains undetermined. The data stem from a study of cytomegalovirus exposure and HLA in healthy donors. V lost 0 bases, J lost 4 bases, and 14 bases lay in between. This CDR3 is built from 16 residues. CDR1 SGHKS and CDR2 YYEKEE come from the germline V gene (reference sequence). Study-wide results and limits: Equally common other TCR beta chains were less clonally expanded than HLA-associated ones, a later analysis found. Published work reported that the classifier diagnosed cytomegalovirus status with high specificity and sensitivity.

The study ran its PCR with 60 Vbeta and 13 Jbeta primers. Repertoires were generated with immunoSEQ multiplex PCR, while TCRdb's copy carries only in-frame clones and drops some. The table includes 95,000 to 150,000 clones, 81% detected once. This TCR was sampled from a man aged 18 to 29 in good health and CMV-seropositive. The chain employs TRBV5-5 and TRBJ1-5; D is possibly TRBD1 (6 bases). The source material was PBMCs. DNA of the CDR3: TGTGCCAGCAGCTTGGTTACGGGGGGCATGAATCAGCCCCAGCATTTT. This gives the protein CASSLVTGGMNQPQHF.